This T cell receptor beta chain was sequenced for a study of blood T cell repertoires in COVID-19. Study background: COVID-19 samples collected from the United States, Italy and Spain covered acute and convalescent phases.

Original methodology: Reference gene primers were amplified, and this amplification served to estimate nucleated cell counts. Using immunoSEQ multiplex PCR, the repertoire was profiled, and TCRdb retains in-frame clones only, with some absent. V, J and clone size are taken as reported in that table, and D and trimming were inferred from the DNA itself. The sample contains 110,000 or so clones, more than 65% of which appear only once. This clonotype was sampled from a man over 45 with acute or convalescent COVID-19. Material for sequencing was peripheral blood.

The CDR3 loop reads CASSFNRGLIFF. DNA for the CDR3: TGTGCCAGCAGCTTCAACAGGGGGCTGATCTTCTTC. The chain joins TRBV7-3 to TRBJ2-1; 9 positions agree with TRBD1. The germline V gene encodes CDR1 SGHTA and CDR2 FQGTGA. The CDR3 sequence is 12 residues long. V shed 3 bases and J 16 bases; nucleotides not matched to a gene: 7.